Described below is a single T cell receptor (beta chain) sequence and its context. This clonotype was seen ten or more times. Its antigen is currently not known. No much larger clone exists at a distance of one base, and base qualities are not known. The source of the sample is a study of identical twins (dated by TCRdb to about 2016). Broadly, across the study: TCR alpha and beta repertoires from monozygotic twins, unrelated adults of various ages and cord blood were deep-sequenced to test whether fetal clonotypes persist. To rule out contamination, replicate twin experiments were performed at different times with different library preparation protocols.

Points the paper makes about the study in general: Fewer insertions were carried by abundant cord blood beta clonotypes; a weaker similar trend was observed in young adult naive repertoires, while no such trend was observed in memory repertoires. Out-of-frame TCR alpha sequences shared between twins showed an excess of low generation-probability sequences compared with coincidental sharing between unrelated individuals. Because the same donors could not be followed over many years, the conclusions depended on cross-sectional statistical analysis. In beta out-of-frame sequences, excess twin sharing was weaker, because having fewer shared sequences lowered the signal-to-noise ratio. Zero-insertion analyses could be partly confounded by invariant T cells such as MAIT and iNKT, although diverse VJ usage argued against such confounding for most clonotypes. In monozygotic twins, out-of-frame TCR alpha sharing was systematically underestimated by recombination models, although the models agreed with sharing between unrelated individuals.

The CDR3 has 14 amino acids, counting the end cysteine and phenylalanine. Just the 42-base CDR3 DNA is kept, in frame starting at base 1. V trim: 5 bases; J trim: 5 bases; unmatched bases: 4. Every donor in the study was a healthy Caucasian. Miltenyi CD45RO+ enrichment and human naive T-cell isolation kits were used to isolate memory (CD45RO+) and naive T cells from PBMC. To prepare the library, 5' RACE was applied. Sequencing instrument: Illumina HiSeq 2000. A universal primer binding site was introduced by template switching, and a unique molecular identifier was present in the final cDNA, enabling accurate counting of TCR cDNA molecules. Specific primers in the conserved constant-segment region were used to synthesize first-strand cDNA for TCR alpha and beta chains. To control for contamination, every cDNA library was double barcoded, receiving both a SMART-Mk sample barcode and Illumina barcodes. TruSeq adapter sequences, together with Illumina sample barcodes, were added in two successive PCR steps. The TCR alpha and beta cDNA libraries were sequenced on the Illumina HiSeq platform using custom primers. In the authors' own workflow: MiGEC was used to process raw reads and extract unique molecular identifiers, and MiXCR was used to find CDR3 positions. For each individual, recombination models were inferred using an EM algorithm with the repgenHMM and IGoR tools. Shared clonotypes were analyzed with the tcR package in R, and sharing was normalized by the product of cloneset sizes. To study raw recombination free of thymic and clonal selection effects, out-of-frame nonproductive sequences were analyzed. TCRdb reprocessed the public reads (quality trimming at Q25 with fastp, clone calling with MiXCR) and kept in-frame beta chains. One record per CDR3 amino acid sequence lists the most common genes and DNA. The V and J calls follow TCRdb's processing rather than the paper's. A total of over 200,000 distinct CDR3 sequences appear in this sample, about a tenth of them only once. In total, the top ten clones hold about 5% of the sample.

Sequencing was carried out using memory (CD45RO+) T cells sorted from blood. According to the study, the label for this sample's cell subset or site signals: CD45RO+ enriched T cells. Recombination joined TRBV12-3 or TRBV12-4 with TRBJ1-1, and 11 bases in between align with TRBD1. This TCR derives from a woman aged 18-30 years in good health. For the CDR3, the sequence is CASSPGQGGTEAFF. The bases read TGTGCCAGCAGTCCGGGACAGGGGGGGACTGAAGCTTTCTTT.